The 11 T cell receptor beta chains presented below share a single source sample, sequenced in a study of shared clonotypes between healthy human individuals. TCRdb keeps only in-frame clones here, not all; method: immunoSEQ multiplex PCR. Among millions of clones listed, 93% were seen once. Naive CD8 cells comprised CD45RO-negative, CCR7-positively selected cells, excluding terminally differentiated effector memory CD45RA+ cells. Specimen: naive CD8+ T cells from PBMCs. These receptors came from a man between 18 and 29 years old in good health. Some clones in this sample may be carry-over from other donors' samples.

The chain employs TRBV28 and TRBJ1-2; TRBD1 agrees at 7 bases. CDR1 and CDR2 (germline): MDHEN, SYDVKM. This CDR3 is 14 amino acids long. The ends lost 3 bases at V and 4 bases at J; junction bases unmatched: 5. The DNA for the CDR3 is TGTGCCAGCAGTTTCCCGGGACAGACCTATGGCTACACCTTC. Translation gives CASSFPGQTYGYTF.

The chain links TRBV10-1 to TRBJ2-5, with D possibly being TRBD2 (5 bases). The J call may be in error: the DNA end matches TRBJ2-7 better. Germline V CDR1 and CDR2: WNHNN, SYGVQD (reference sequence). The CDR3 runs to 13 residues. Here the CDR3 reads CASSRGLAYEQYF. Here the CDR3 DNA reads TGCGCCAGCAGTCGGGGTCTGGCCTACGAGCAGTACTTC.

The CDR3 region has the DNA TGTGCCACCAGCAGAGATCGCAGGGCGGCCACTGAAGCTTTCTTT. As protein: CATSRDRRAATEAFF. J is TRBJ1-1 and V is TRBV15; a possible D gene is TRBD1 (5 bases). V was cut by 0 bases and J by 4 bases, with 12 bases left in between. Germline loops: CDR1 LNHNV, CDR2 YYDKDF (reference sequence). The CDR3 contains 15 residues.

The chain combines TRBV10-2 with TRBJ2-7; a weak D match, TRBD1 (5 bases). Germline lookup yields CDR1 WSHSY and CDR2 SAAADI. The CDR3 sequence is 14 residues long. V lost 4 bases, J lost 0 bases, and 10 bases lay in between. The CDR3 reads CASSGTLRSYEQYF. The DNA of the CDR3 is TGCGCCAGCAGTGGGACACTCCGCTCCTACGAGCAGTACTTC.

The rearrangement uses TRBV18 and TRBJ2-7, with TRBD2 identical over 8 bases. This CDR3 spans 16 amino acids. Trimming removed 0 bases from V and 4 bases from J; junction bases left unmatched: 8. Germline CDR1 reads KGHSH; CDR2 reads LQKENI. CDR3 coding DNA: TGTGCCAGCTCACCACCGGAAAGCGGGAGAATTTACGAGCAGTACTTC. It specifies CASSPPESGRIYEQYF.

The chain has TRBV2 and TRBJ2-7; perhaps TRBD1 as D (6 bases). This CDR3 is 12 amino acids long. Germline values: CDR1 SNHLY, CDR2 FYNNEI. V was trimmed by 7 bases and J by 5 bases, leaving 12 bases between them. The chain's CDR3 is CASNPRGNEQYF. CDR3 DNA: TGTGCCAGCAACCCGAGGGGGAACGAGCAGTACTTC.

This clone was seen a few times. This chain joins TRBV29-1 and TRBJ2-7, with 11 bases matching TRBD2. Germline lookup yields CDR1 SQVTM and CDR2 ANQGSEA. The CDR3 is made up of 14 amino acids. The V segment lost 4 bases and the J segment 0 bases; nucleotides outside the gene matches: 2. CDR3 sequence (DNA): TGCAGCGTTGCCGGGACTAGCGGCTCCTACGAGCAGTACTTC. Protein product: CSVAGTSGSYEQYF.

The V call is TRBV28, the J call TRBJ1-5; 7 bases are a match to TRBD1. The CDR3 contains 13 residues. V trimming: 9 bases; J trimming: 9 bases; junction bases outside the gene matches: 11. The germline V gene encodes CDR1 MDHEN and CDR2 SYDVKM. The DNA for the CDR3 is TGTGCCAGTCAAAGGCAGGGGGAGTTGCCCCAGCATTTT. Its translation is CASQRQGELPQHF.

A remark on this clone: The identical CDR3 is also encoded by other nucleotide sequences in the sample. J is TRBJ1-1 and V is TRBV28; 9 positions match TRBD1. Germline CDR1 and CDR2: MDHEN and SYDVKM. This CDR3 is 14 amino acids long. V shed 3 bases and J 5 bases; nucleotides not matched to a gene: 4. The CDR3 coding sequence is TGTGCCAGCAGTTTGGGACAGGGTAATACTGAAGCTTTCTTT. It yields the protein CASSLGQGNTEAFF. Supplemented by reference TRBV28 and TRBJ1-1, the full variable domain reads DVKVTQSSRYLVKRTGEKVFLECVQDMDHENMFWYRQDPGLGLRLIYFSYDVKMKEKGDIPEGYSVSREKKERFSLILESASTNQTSMYLCASSLGQGNTEAFFGQGTRLTVV.

J is TRBJ1-5 and V is TRBV7-9; D is uncertain. V lost 3 bases and J 4 bases, leaving 13 bases between the germline ends. This CDR3 contains 15 residues. Germline loops: CDR1 SEHNR, CDR2 FQNEAQ (reference sequence). This chain's CDR3 is CASSLGISRNQPQHF. The CDR3 nucleotides are TGTGCCAGCAGCTTGGGAATAAGCCGGAATCAGCCCCAGCATTTT. Using reference TRBV7-9 and TRBJ1-5 for the parts outside the CDR3, the full variable domain is DTGVSQNPRHKITKRGQNVTFRCDPISEHNRLYWYRQTLGQGPEFLTYFQNEAQLEKSRLLSDRFSAERPKGSFSTLEIQRTEQGDSAMYLCASSLGISRNQPQHFGDGTRLSIL.

Worth noting for this clone: This CDR3 is also generated by other DNA sequences in the sample. The rearrangement uses TRBV27 and TRBJ2-7; 7 nucleotides align to TRBD1. The germline CDR1 and CDR2 sequences are MNHEY and SMNVEV (reference sequence). The CDR3 consists of 12 residues. V dropped 3 bases and J dropped 6; count of bases not matched to a gene: 2. CDR3 DNA sequence: TGTGCCAGCAGTTTGACAGGGCTCGAGCAGTACTTC. Translation gives CASSLTGLEQYF.